The clone carrying this T cell receptor (beta chain) appeared many times. Its antigen is currently unknown. This sample is part of a study of regulatory T cells in long-lasting Graves disease. Study-wide results and limits: Newly diagnosed patients shared around 910 public clonotypes; persistent patients shared a few thousand.

Specified time point: persistent/refractory GD, antithyroid drugs over 5 years with positive TRAb. After RNA was extracted from PBMCs, the TCR library was made from it. From an endocrinology department in Xi'an, China, came the patients. Arm-PCR of CDR3 regions with iRepertoire HTBI primers generated TCR beta libraries. As originally analysed: Gene usage covered 62 TRBV and 14 TRBJ segments. TCRdb fed the multiplex PCR reads into MiXCR, producing one record per CDR3 protein. V and J calls and clone size were set by TCRdb, not the authors. The repertoire holds roughly 430,000 distinct CDR3 sequences, with roughly 23% as singletons. The receptor's source is a female donor with Graves disease. Material: peripheral blood mononuclear cells (PBMCs), obtained when the disease was refractory, from a patient treated with antithyroid drugs.

The CDR3 protein is CASSPPSGRQETQYF. In DNA, the CDR3 is TGTGCCAGCAGCCCGCCGAGTGGAAGACAAGAGACCCAGTACTTC. The chain joins TRBV11-2 to TRBJ2-5; unclear D gene. Germline V CDR1 and CDR2: SGHAT, FQNNGV. The CDR3 is made up of 15 amino acids. Deletions cut 5 bases from V and 2 bases from J, with 15 bases between.